This TCR beta chain was obtained from a study of shared clonotypes between healthy human individuals. The genomic DNA of each subset was split evenly across several immunoSEQ plates. Data came from immunoSEQ multiplex PCR; TCRdb stores just in-frame clones and leaves some out. The repertoire holds around 500,000 clones, with around three quarters as singletons. With V trimmed by 4 bases and J by 5 bases, 7 bases remained unmatched. CDR1 is LNHDA and CDR2 is SQIVND in the germline V gene (reference sequence). This CDR3 has 15 residues. Sequencing input: PBMCs. The V gene is TRBV19, the J gene TRBJ2-7, with 11 bases fitting TRBD1. The clonotype originates from a woman in her thirties or forties in good health. Some clones in this sample may be carry-over from other donors' samples. CDR3 coding DNA: TGTGCCAGTAGTAGAAGGGACAGGGGGAACCACGAGCAGTACTTC. Translated: CASSRRDRGNHEQYF.